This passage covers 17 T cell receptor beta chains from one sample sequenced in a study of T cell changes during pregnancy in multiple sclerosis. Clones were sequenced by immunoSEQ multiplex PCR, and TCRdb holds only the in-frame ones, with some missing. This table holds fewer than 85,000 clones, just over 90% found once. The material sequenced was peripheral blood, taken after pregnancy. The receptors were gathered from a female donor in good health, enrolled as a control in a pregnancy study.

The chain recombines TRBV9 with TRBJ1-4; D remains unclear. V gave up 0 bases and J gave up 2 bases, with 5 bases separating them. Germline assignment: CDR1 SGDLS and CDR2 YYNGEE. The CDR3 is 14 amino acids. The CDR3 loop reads CASSVAQTNEKLFF. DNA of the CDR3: TGTGCCAGCAGCGTAGCACAGACTAATGAAAAACTGTTTTTT.

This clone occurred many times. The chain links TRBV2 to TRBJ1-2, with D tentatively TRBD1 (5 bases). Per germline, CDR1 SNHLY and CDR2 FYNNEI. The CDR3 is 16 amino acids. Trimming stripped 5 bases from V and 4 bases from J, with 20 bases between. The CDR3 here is CASSPWTWKGSYGYTF. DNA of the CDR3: TGTGCCAGCAGTCCCTGGACCTGGAAGGGGTCCTATGGCTACACCTTC.

The CDR3 nucleotides are TGTGCCAGCAGCGCCCGTGGGCTGCAGAGCACCGGGGAGCTGTTTTTT. It yields the protein CASSARGLQSTGELFF. The chain recombines TRBV9 with TRBJ2-2; no definite D call. The germline V gene has CDR1 SGDLS and CDR2 YYNGEE. CDR3 length equals 16 residues. Trimming took off 3 bases at V and 4 bases at J, with 16 bases between the two ends.

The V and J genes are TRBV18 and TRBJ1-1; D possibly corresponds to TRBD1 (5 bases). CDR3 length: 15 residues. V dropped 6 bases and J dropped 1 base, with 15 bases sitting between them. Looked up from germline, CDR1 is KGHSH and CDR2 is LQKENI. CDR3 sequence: CASSPGSRRNTEAFF. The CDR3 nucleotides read TGTGCCAGCTCGCCAGGGTCTCGGAGGAACACTGAAGCTTTCTTT.

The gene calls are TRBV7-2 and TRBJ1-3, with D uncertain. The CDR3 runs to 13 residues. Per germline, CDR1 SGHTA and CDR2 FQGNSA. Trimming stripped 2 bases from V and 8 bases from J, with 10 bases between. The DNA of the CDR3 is TGTGCCAGCAGCTTATGGGCAGACGACACCATATATTTT. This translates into CASSLWADDTIYF.

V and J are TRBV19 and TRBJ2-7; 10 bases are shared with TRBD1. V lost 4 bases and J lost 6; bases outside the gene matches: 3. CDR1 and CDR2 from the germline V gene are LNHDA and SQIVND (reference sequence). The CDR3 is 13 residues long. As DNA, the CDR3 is TGTGCCAGTAGTAGACAGGGGGCATCCGAGCAGTACTTC. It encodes CASSRQGASEQYF.

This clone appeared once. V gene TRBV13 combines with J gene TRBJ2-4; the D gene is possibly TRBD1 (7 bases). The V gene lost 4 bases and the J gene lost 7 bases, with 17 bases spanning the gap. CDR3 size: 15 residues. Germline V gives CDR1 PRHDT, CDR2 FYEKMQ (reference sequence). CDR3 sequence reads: CASSSLGGQMNIQYF. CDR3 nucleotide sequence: TGTGCCAGCAGCTCCCTGGGGGGACAGATGAACATTCAGTACTTC.

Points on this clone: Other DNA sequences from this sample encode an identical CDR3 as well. CDR3 region: CASSLDSYGYTF. DNA for the CDR3: TGCGCCAGCAGCTTGGACAGCTATGGCTACACCTTC. V usage is TRBV5-1 and J usage is TRBJ1-2; D call uncertain. Germline lookup yields CDR1 SGHRS and CDR2 YFSETQ. Trimming cost V 0 bases and J 4 bases, with 4 bases left between them. The CDR3 loop spans 12 amino acids.

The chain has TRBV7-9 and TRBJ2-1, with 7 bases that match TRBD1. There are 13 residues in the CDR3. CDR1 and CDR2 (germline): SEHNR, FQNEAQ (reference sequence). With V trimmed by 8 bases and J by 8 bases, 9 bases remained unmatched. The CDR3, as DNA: TGTGCCAGCCAAACAGGGGATGGCGATGAGCAGTTCTTC. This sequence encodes CASQTGDGDEQFF.

The CDR3 loop is CATSRDWVQAKLFF. DNA of the CDR3: TGTGCCACCAGCAGAGATTGGGTCCAGGCAAAACTGTTTTTT. V usage is TRBV15 and J usage is TRBJ1-4; no firm D call. V was clipped by 0 bases and J by 10 bases, with 12 bases between them. Looked up from germline, CDR1 is LNHNV and CDR2 is YYDKDF (reference sequence). The CDR3 runs to 14 residues.

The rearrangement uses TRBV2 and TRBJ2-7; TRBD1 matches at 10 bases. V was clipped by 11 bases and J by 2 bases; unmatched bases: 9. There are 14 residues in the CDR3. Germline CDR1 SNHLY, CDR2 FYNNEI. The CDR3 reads CAASRDRGTYEQYF. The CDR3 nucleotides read TGTGCCGCCTCCCGGGACAGGGGAACCTACGAGCAGTACTTC.

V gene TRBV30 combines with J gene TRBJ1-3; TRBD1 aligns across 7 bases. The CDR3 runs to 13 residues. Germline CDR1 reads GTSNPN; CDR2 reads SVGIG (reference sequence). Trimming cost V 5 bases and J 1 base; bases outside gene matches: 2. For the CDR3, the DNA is TGTGCCTGGGACAGGGTTTCTGGAAACACCATATATTTT. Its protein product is CAWDRVSGNTIYF.

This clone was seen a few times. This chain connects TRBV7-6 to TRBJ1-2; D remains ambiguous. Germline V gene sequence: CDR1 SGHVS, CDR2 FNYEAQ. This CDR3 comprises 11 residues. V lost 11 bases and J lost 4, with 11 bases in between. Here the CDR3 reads CAPKSFYGYTF. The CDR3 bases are TGTGCCCCAAAAAGCTTCTATGGCTACACCTTC.

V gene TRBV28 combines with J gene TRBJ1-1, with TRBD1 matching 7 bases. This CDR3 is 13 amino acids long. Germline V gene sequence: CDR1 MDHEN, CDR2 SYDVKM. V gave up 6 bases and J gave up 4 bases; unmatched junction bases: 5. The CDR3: CASRSGQFTEAFF. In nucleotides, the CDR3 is TGTGCCAGCAGGTCGGGACAGTTCACTGAAGCTTTCTTT. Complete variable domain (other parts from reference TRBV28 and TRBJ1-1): DVKVTQSSRYLVKRTGEKVFLECVQDMDHENMFWYRQDPGLGLRLIYFSYDVKMKEKGDIPEGYSVSREKKERFSLILESASTNQTSMYLCASRSGQFTEAFFGQGTRLTVV.

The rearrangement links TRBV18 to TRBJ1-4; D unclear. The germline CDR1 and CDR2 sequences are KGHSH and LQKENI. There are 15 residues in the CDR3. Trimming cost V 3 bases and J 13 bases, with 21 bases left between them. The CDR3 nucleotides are TGTGCCAGCTCACCGTCGCAATACATAGGAGACGGACTGTTTTTT. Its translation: CASSPSQYIGDGLFF. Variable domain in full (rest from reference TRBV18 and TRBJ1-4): NAGVMQNPRHLVRRRGQEARLRCSPMKGHSHVYWYRQLPEEGLKFMVYLQKENIIDESGMPKERFSAEFPKEGPSILRIQQVVRGDSAAYFCASSPSQYIGDGLFFGSGTQLSVL.

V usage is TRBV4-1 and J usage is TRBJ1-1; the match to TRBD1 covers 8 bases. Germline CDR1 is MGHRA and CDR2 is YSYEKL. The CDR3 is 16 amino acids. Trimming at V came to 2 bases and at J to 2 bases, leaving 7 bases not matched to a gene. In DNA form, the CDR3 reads TGCGCCAGCAGCCAAAGTACAGGGGGGGTTAACACTGAAGCTTTCTTT. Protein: CASSQSTGGVNTEAFF.

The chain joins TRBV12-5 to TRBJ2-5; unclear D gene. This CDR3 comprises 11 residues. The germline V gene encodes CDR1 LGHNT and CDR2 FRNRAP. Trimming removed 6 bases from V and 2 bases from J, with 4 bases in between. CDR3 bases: TGTGCTAGTGGCAGTCAAGAGACCCAGTACTTC. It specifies CASGSQETQYF.